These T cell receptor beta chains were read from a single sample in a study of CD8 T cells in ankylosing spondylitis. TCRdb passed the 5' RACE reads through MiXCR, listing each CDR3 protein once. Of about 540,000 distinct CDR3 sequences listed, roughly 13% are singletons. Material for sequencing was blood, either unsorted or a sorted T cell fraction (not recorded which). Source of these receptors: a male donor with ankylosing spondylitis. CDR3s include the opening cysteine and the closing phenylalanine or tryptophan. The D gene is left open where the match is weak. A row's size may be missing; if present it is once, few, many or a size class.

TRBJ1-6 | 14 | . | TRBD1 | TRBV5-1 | TGCGCCAGCAGCCTAAGGGACAGTCCCTCACCCCTCCACTTT | CASSLRDSPSPLHF
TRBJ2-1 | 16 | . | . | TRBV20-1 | TGCAGTGCTAGTTTCGGGGGGCGATCGACCTACAATGAGCAGTTCTTC | CSASFGGRSTYNEQFF
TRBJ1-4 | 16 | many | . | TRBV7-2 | TGTGCCAGCAGCTTAGGGGGCTCTGCAACTAATGAAAAACTGTTTTTT | CASSLGGSATNEKLFF
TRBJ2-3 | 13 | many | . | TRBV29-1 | TGCAGCGTTGAGGTCGACAGCACAGATACGCAGTATTTT | CSVEVDSTDTQYF
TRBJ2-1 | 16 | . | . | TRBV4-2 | TGTGCCAGCAGCCATGGCGGTGGGAGCTCCTACAATGAGCAGTTCTTC | CASSHGGGSSYNEQFF
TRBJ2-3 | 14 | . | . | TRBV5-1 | TGCGCCAGCAGCCTCCGGGTCTCGGGAGATACGCAGTATTTT | CASSLRVSGDTQYF
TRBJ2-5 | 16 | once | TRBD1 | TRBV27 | TGTGCCAGCAGTGCGAGGACAGGGGGCGGTCGAGAGACCCAGTACTTC | CASSARTGGGRETQYF
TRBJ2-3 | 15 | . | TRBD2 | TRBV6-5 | TGTGCCAGCAGTTACCGGGGGGGGCCTAAAGATACGCAGTATTTT | CASSYRGGPKDTQYF
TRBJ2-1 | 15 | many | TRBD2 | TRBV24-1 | TGTGCCACCAGTGATCCTAGCGGGAACAACAATGAGCAGTTCTTC | CATSDPSGNNNEQFF
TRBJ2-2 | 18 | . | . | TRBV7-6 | TGTGCCAGCAGCTTTAATTTTGAGGGTAAAGAAAACACCGGGGAGCTGTTTTTT | CASSFNFEGKENTGELFF
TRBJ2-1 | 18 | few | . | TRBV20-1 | TGCAGTGCTAGAGACAGGCTTAGGGCCTTTACGAGGAGGGATGAGCAGTTCTTC | CSARDRLRAFTRRDEQFF
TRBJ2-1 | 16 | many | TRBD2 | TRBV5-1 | TGCGCCAGCAGCACCTTTTCTAGCGGAACCTACAATGAGCAGTTCTTC | CASSTFSSGTYNEQFF
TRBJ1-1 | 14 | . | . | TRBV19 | TGTGCCAGTAGTATAGTGGGGGCAGTAACTGAAGCTTTCTTT | CASSIVGAVTEAFF
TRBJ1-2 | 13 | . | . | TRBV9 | TGTGCCAGCGCCGATCGGGGGAACTATGGCTACACCTTC | CASADRGNYGYTF
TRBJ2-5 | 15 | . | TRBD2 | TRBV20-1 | TGCAGTGCCCGACTAGCGGGACTACTGGCAGGGACCCAGTACTTC | CSARLAGLLAGTQYF
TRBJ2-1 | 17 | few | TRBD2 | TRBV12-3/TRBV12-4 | TGTGCCAGCAGCTTAGGCTTTTTATGGGAGGGCCAAGGTGAGCAGTTCTTC | CASSLGFLWEGQGEQFF
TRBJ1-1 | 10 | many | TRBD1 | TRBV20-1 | TGCAGTGAAGGGGACAGGGACGCTTTCTTT | CSEGDRDAFF
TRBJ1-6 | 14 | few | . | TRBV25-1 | TGTGCCAGCAGTGAAAGAACAGTCAATTCACCCCTCCACTTT | CASSERTVNSPLHF
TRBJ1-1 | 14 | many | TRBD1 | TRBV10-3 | TGTGCCATCACTGGACAGGCCATGAACACTGAAGCTTTCTTT | CAITGQAMNTEAFF
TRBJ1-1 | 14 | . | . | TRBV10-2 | TGCGCCAGCAGTGCCGAACACTTCAACACTGAAGCTTTCTTT | CASSAEHFNTEAFF
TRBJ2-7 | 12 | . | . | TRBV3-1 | TGTGCCAGCAGCCTCAATACCCGCGAGCAGTACTTC | CASSLNTREQYF
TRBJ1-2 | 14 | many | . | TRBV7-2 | TGTGCCAGCAGCTTAAACCAGGGGTGGTATGGCTACACCTTC | CASSLNQGWYGYTF
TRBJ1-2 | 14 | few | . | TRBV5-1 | TGCGCCAGCAGCTTGGGGGGCAGGCGCAATGGCTACACCTTC | CASSLGGRRNGYTF
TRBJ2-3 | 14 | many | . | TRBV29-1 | TGCAGCGGGGACGGCGGAGAGAGCACAGATACGCAGTATTTT | CSGDGGESTDTQYF
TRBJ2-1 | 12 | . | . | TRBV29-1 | TGCAGCGTGGGGGACTTGGGAGGTGAGCAGTTCTTC | CSVGDLGGEQFF
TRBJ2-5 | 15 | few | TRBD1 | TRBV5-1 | TGCGCCAGCAGGGTGAGGACAGGCGGTGAGGGGACCCAGTACTTC | CASRVRTGGEGTQYF
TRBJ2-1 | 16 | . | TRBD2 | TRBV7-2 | TGTGCCAGCAGCTTAGAGACTAGCGGGACCTACAATGAGCAGTTCTTC | CASSLETSGTYNEQFF
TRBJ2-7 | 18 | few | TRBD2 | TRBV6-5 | TGTGCCAGCAGTTACTCCTCACTAGCGGGAGTTGGGCAGGACGAGCAGTACTTC | CASSYSSLAGVGQDEQYF
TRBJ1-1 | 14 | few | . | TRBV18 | TGTGCCAGCTCACCACCGACGGCGGGGACTGAAGCTTTCTTT | CASSPPTAGTEAFF
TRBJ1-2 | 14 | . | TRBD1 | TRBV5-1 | TGCGCCAGCAGCTTCGACAGGGGGCACGATGGCTACACCTTC | CASSFDRGHDGYTF
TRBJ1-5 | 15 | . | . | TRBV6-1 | TGTGCCAGCAGACCCGGGAGCGGGCGCAATCAGCCCCAGCATTTT | CASRPGSGRNQPQHF
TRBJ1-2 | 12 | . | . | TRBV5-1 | TGCGCCAGCAGCTTGGCCGAGGGAGGCTACACCTTC | CASSLAEGGYTF
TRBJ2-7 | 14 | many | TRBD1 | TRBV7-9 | TGTGCCAGCAGCCCCCGGACAGGAGCCTACGAGCAGTACTTC | CASSPRTGAYEQYF
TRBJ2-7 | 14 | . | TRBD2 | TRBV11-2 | TGTGCCAGCAGCTTAAGCGGGAGCATGCGCGAGCAGTACTTC | CASSLSGSMREQYF
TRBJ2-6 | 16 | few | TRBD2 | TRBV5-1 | TGCGCCAGCAGCCCCGGGGGGGGCGCTGGGGCCAACGTCCTGACTTTC | CASSPGGGAGANVLTF
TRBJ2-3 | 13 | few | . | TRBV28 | TGTGCCACTTCGCCTCCCAGCACAGATACGCAGTATTTT | CATSPPSTDTQYF
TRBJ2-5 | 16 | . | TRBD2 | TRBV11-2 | TGTGCCAGCAACTCTAAAGCGGGAGGGCTCCAAGAGACCCAGTACTTC | CASNSKAGGLQETQYF
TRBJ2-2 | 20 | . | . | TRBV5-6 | TGTGCCAGCAGTCCCGGGGGTCGAGCCTCTGTTTCGGGAGAGCCCGGGGAGCTGTTTTTT | CASSPGGRASVSGEPGELFF
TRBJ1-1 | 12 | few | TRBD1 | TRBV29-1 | TGCAGCGGGACAGGGGGCGTAGGTGAAGCTTTCTTT | CSGTGGVGEAFF
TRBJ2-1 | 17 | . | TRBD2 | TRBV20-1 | TGCAGTGCTAGAGATGTAAGCGGGATTTTGTCCTACAATGAGCAGTTCTTC | CSARDVSGILSYNEQFF
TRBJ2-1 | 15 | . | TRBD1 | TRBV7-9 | TGTGCCAGCAGCCGGAAGACAGGGATCAACAATGAGCAGTTCTTC | CASSRKTGINNEQFF
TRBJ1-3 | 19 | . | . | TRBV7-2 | TGTGCCAGCAGCTTAGCGCTTTTTAGGGGAACCGGGTCTGGAAACACCATATATTTT | CASSLALFRGTGSGNTIYF